The clone carrying this T cell receptor beta chain was detected a few times. Antigen specificity is unknown. The record originates from a study of T cell responses to AZD1222 COVID-19 vaccine. Sequencing was performed with immunoSEQ multiplex PCR; in TCRdb, only in-frame clones are kept and a portion is missing. Altogether 150,000 or so clones are present, 92% being singletons, with the ten largest covering 1.3%. V shed 6 bases and J 6 bases; nucleotides not matched to a gene: 6. The CDR3 consists of 13 residues. Per the germline V gene, CDR1 is MNHEY and CDR2 is SVGEGT. Second-dose intervals near 4 or 12 weeks were combined. Notes on the study in general: Spike was spanned by vaccine-associated CD4 TCRs, which were dominant at 160-218 and 743-854. Only a handful of AZD1222 recipients, more than 5 in all, had baseline seropositivity. None of the repertoires were sampled until the peak T cell response had passed.

The receptor comes from an adult who received the AZD1222 COVID-19 vaccine. The sequenced sample was peripheral blood, obtained 28 days after the second AZD1222 dose. The V call is TRBV6-2 or TRBV6-3, the J call TRBJ1-2; 8 bases match TRBD1. CDR3 bases: TGTGCCAGCAGCACCGGACAGGGAGATGGCTACACCTTC. Translated: CASSTGQGDGYTF.